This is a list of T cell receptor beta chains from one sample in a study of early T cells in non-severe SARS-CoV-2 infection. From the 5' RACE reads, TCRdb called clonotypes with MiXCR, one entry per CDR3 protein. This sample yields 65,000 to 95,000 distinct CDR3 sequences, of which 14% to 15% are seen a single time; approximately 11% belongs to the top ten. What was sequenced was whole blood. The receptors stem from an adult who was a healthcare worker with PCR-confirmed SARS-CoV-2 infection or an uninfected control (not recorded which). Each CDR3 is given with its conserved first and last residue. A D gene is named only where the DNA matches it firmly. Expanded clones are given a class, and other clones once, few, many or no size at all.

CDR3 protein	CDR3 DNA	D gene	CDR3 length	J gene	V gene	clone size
CASTQRGRETQYF	TGTGCCAGCACCCAGCGGGGGAGAGAGACCCAGTACTTC	TRBD2	13	TRBJ2-5	TRBV12-3/TRBV12-4	-
CASSLSGGVTDTQYF	TGTGCCAGCAGCTTAAGCGGGGGAGTCACAGATACGCAGTATTTT	TRBD2	15	TRBJ2-3	TRBV28	-
CASSPDRARAKNIQYF	TGTGCCAGCAGTCCCGACAGGGCCCGAGCCAAAAACATTCAGTACTTC	TRBD1	16	TRBJ2-4	TRBV12-3/TRBV12-4	-
CASSPGNLRNTIYF	TGTGCCAGCAGCCCAGGGAACCTAAGAAACACCATATATTTT	-	14	TRBJ1-3	TRBV14	many
CASSAPGGTNEKLFF	TGTGCCAGCAGCGCACCAGGCGGAACTAATGAAAAACTGTTTTTT	-	15	TRBJ1-4	TRBV7-9	-
CASSILKPHNEQFF	TGTGCCAGTAGTATACTCAAACCCCACAATGAGCAGTTCTTC	-	14	TRBJ2-1	TRBV19	few
CASSLDGVANTEAFF	TGCGCCAGCAGCTTGGATGGGGTAGCGAACACTGAAGCTTTCTTT	-	15	TRBJ1-1	TRBV5-1	few
CASSAGGPRDTQYF	TGTGCCAGCAGCGCGGGGGGCCCTAGAGATACGCAGTATTTT	TRBD2	14	TRBJ2-3	TRBV28	-
CSAHTQGYSNQPQHF	TGCAGTGCTCATACACAGGGATATAGCAATCAGCCCCAGCATTTT	-	15	TRBJ1-5	TRBV20-1	many
CASSINTGNYEQYF	TGTGCCAGTAGTATCAACACGGGGAACTACGAGCAGTACTTC	-	14	TRBJ2-7	TRBV19	few
CASSHSDRSSPLHF	TGTGCCAGCAGCCACTCTGACAGGAGCTCACCCCTCCACTTT	-	14	TRBJ1-6	TRBV14	many
CASSPLRITDTQYF	TGTGCCAGCAGTCCCTTGCGGATCACAGATACGCAGTATTTT	-	14	TRBJ2-3	TRBV6-5	few
CASSEDQAGANVLTF	TGTGCCAGCAGTGAAGATCAGGCTGGGGCCAACGTCCTGACTTTC	-	15	TRBJ2-6	TRBV6-1	few
CASSDGSPRNQETQYF	TGTGCCAGCAGCGACGGGTCCCCGAGGAACCAAGAGACCCAGTACTTC	-	16	TRBJ2-5	TRBV6-2/TRBV6-3	-